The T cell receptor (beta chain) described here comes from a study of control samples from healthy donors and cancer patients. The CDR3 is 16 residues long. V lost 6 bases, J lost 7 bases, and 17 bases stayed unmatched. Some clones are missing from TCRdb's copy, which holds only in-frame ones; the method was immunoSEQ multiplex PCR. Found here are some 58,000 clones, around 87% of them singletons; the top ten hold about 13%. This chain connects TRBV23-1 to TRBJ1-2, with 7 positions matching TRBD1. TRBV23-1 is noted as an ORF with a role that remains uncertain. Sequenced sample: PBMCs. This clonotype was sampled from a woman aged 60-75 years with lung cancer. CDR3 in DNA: TGCGCCAGCAGCCACGTAAACAGGGGAAGTGTAAGTGGCTACACCTTC. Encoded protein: CASSHVNRGSVSGYTF.